Listed below are T cell receptor beta chains from one sample, sequenced in a study of T cell changes during pregnancy in multiple sclerosis. Assay: immunoSEQ multiplex PCR; the TCRdb copy retains only in-frame clones and omits some. The data hold roughly 100,000 clones, with 80% to 95% observed a single time. Sequences were derived from peripheral blood, sampled after pregnancy. These receptors were taken from a female donor with multiple sclerosis, enrolled in a pregnancy study. CDR3s include the opening cysteine and the closing phenylalanine or tryptophan. The order of the fields is D gene, V gene, clone size, J gene, CDR3 protein, CDR3 DNA. The D gene is left open where the match is weak. For some rows the clone size is stated as once, few or many, or as a class when expanded; others skip it.

TRBD1	TRBV6-4	-	TRBJ1-3	CASKKGQGSGNTIYF	TGTGCCAGCAAAAAAGGACAGGGCTCTGGAAACACCATATATTTT
-	TRBV6-5	-	TRBJ1-4	CASSLTGQEKLFF	TGTGCCAGCAGTCTTACAGGGCAGGAAAAACTGTTTTTT
-	TRBV5-8	-	TRBJ2-7	CASSSLGFYEQYF	TGTGCCAGCAGCTCACTAGGATTCTACGAGCAGTACTTC
-	TRBV27	-	TRBJ1-1	CASSLGQRNTEAFF	TGTGCCAGCAGTTTGGGGCAGCGGAACACTGAAGCTTTCTTT
TRBD1	TRBV6-5	-	TRBJ1-2	CASSPDRAYGYTF	TGTGCCAGCAGTCCTGACAGGGCCTATGGCTACACCTTC
-	TRBV30	-	TRBJ1-3	CAWTRRRDPGNTIYF	TGTGCCTGGACCCGTCGGAGGGACCCTGGAAACACCATATATTTT
TRBD1	TRBV6-4	-	TRBJ1-1	CASSVGPGTGYTEAFF	TGTGCCAGCAGTGTAGGCCCCGGGACAGGTTACACTGAAGCTTTCTTT
-	TRBV19	-	TRBJ1-2	CASSIDLGGANYGYTF	TGTGCCAGTAGTATAGATCTCGGCGGGGCTAACTATGGCTACACCTTC
-	TRBV15	-	TRBJ1-1	CATSRGGRGMNTEAFF	TGTGCCACCAGCAGAGGTGGGCGGGGAATGAACACTGAAGCTTTCTTT
TRBD1	TRBV5-1	-	TRBJ1-1	CASRTGGNTEAFF	TGCGCCAGCCGGACAGGGGGCAACACTGAAGCTTTCTTT
-	TRBV2	-	TRBJ1-5	CASSAGDSNQPQHF	TGTGCCAGCAGTGCAGGGGATAGCAATCAGCCCCAGCATTTT
-	TRBV5-1	-	TRBJ2-3	CASSLATRENTDTQYF	TGCGCCAGCAGCTTGGCGACTAGGGAGAACACAGATACGCAGTATTTT
-	TRBV30	-	TRBJ2-7	CAYTHRVGEQYF	TGTGCCTATACCCACAGGGTCGGCGAGCAGTACTTC
TRBD2	TRBV19	-	TRBJ2-2	CASSIPSGRATGELFF	TGTGCCAGTAGTATCCCTAGCGGGAGGGCCACCGGGGAGCTGTTTTTT
-	TRBV6-4	few	TRBJ1-5	CASSANSNQPQHF	TGTGCCAGCAGTGCTAACAGCAATCAGCCCCAGCATTTT
TRBD1	TRBV27	once	TRBJ2-7	CASSFGAGGTYEQYF	TGTGCCAGCAGCTTTGGGGCAGGGGGCACCTACGAGCAGTACTTC
-	TRBV6-1	-	TRBJ1-1	CASSEGQNLPAFF	TGTGCCAGCAGTGAAGGACAGAACCTCCCAGCTTTCTTT
-	TRBV11-2	-	TRBJ1-1	CASSLGSGDTEAFF	TGTGCCAGCAGCTTAGGTTCAGGGGACACTGAAGCTTTCTTT
TRBD1	TRBV29-1	-	TRBJ2-1	CSVDRGPGQFF	TGCAGCGTAGACAGGGGGCCAGGGCAGTTCTTC
-	TRBV2	-	TRBJ2-1	CASDNSPGSYNEQFF	TGTGCCAGTGATAACAGTCCTGGCTCCTACAATGAGCAGTTCTTC
TRBD2	TRBV19	-	TRBJ2-5	CASSIPLAGRQETQYF	TGTGCCAGTAGTATCCCCCTAGCGGGACGCCAAGAGACCCAGTACTTC
-	TRBV27	-	TRBJ2-7	CASSLTRGGGAQPSYEQYF	TGTGCCAGCAGTTTAACGAGAGGTGGGGGGGCACAACCCTCCTACGAGCAGTACTTC
-	TRBV30	few	TRBJ1-1	CAWKRGAEAFF	TGTGCCTGGAAGCGTGGCGCTGAAGCTTTCTTT
-	TRBV9	-	TRBJ1-4	CASSPWASREKLFF	TGTGCCAGCAGCCCCTGGGCGTCAAGGGAAAAACTGTTTTTT
-	TRBV5-6	-	TRBJ1-3	CASSLVQGGNTIYF	TGTGCCAGCAGCTTGGTTCAGGGAGGAAACACCATATATTTT
-	TRBV5-1	-	TRBJ2-3	CASSLGHNTDTQYF	TGCGCCAGCAGCTTAGGACATAACACAGATACGCAGTATTTT
-	TRBV4-2	-	TRBJ2-7	CASSYGQGVAYEQYF	TGTGCCAGCAGCTACGGGCAAGGGGTGGCCTACGAGCAGTACTTC
TRBD2	TRBV18	-	TRBJ2-3	CASSPLSGGSTDTQYF	TGTGCCAGCTCACCACTGAGCGGGGGAAGCACAGATACGCAGTATTTT
-	TRBV5-4	-	TRBJ2-2	CASSLTRGNTGELFF	TGTGCCAGCAGCTTGACCAGGGGCAACACCGGGGAGCTGTTTTTT
-	TRBV9	once	TRBJ2-7	CASSVDFLYGYEQYF	TGTGCCAGCAGCGTAGACTTCTTATACGGGTACGAGCAGTACTTC
TRBD2	TRBV18	-	TRBJ2-2	CASSPRPAGGQNTGELFF	TGTGCCAGCTCACCACGTCCAGCGGGGGGGCAGAACACCGGGGAGCTGTTTTTT
-	TRBV9	-	TRBJ1-2	CASSVDREGYTF	TGTGCCAGCAGCGTTGATCGGGAGGGCTACACCTTC
-	TRBV27	-	TRBJ2-7	CASSSRGSYEQYF	TGTGCCAGCAGTTCAAGGGGCTCCTACGAGCAGTACTTC
-	TRBV27	-	TRBJ2-5	CASSFAGAETQYF	TGTGCCAGCAGTTTTGCAGGGGCAGAGACCCAGTACTTC
TRBD1	TRBV27	-	TRBJ2-5	CASSGTGVSRETQYF	TGTGCCAGCAGTGGGACAGGGGTGAGTCGGGAGACCCAGTACTTC
TRBD2	TRBV4-1	-	TRBJ2-7	CASSLEPSGGLEQYF	TGCGCCAGCAGCCTCGAGCCTAGCGGGGGCCTCGAGCAGTACTTC
TRBD1	TRBV7-6	-	TRBJ1-1	CASSFGQGNTEAFF	TGTGCCAGCAGTTTCGGACAGGGGAACACTGAAGCTTTCTTT
TRBD1	TRBV7-3	-	TRBJ1-5	CASSAHVETGGAGNQPQHF	TGTGCCAGCAGCGCTCACGTAGAGACAGGGGGCGCCGGCAATCAGCCCCAGCATTTT
TRBD1	TRBV19	-	TRBJ1-1	CASSMDRGRREAFF	TGTGCCAGTAGTATGGACAGGGGGCGCCGGGAAGCTTTCTTT
TRBD1	TRBV5-1	-	TRBJ2-5	CASSLEQGARETQYF	TGCGCCAGCAGCTTGGAACAGGGGGCGCGGGAGACCCAGTACTTC
TRBD1	TRBV19	-	TRBJ1-2	CATKDPPNRDRGYGYTF	TGTGCCACCAAGGACCCTCCGAATCGAGACAGGGGCTATGGCTACACCTTC